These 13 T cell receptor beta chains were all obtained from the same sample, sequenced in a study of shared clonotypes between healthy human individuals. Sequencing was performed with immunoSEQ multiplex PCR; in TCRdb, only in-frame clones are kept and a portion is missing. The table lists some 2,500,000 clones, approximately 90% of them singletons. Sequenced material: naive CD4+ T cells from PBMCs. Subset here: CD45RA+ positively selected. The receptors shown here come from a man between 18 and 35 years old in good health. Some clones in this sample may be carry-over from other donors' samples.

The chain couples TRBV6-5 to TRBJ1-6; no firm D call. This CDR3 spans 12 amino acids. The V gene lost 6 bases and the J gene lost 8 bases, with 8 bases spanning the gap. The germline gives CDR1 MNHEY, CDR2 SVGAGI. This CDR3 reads CASRYTDSPLHF. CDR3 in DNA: TGTGCCAGCAGATACACCGATTCACCCCTCCACTTT.

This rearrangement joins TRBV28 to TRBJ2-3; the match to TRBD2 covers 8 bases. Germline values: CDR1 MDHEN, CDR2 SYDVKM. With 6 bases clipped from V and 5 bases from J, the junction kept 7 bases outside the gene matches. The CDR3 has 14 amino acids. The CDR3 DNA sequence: TGTGCCAGCAGGGTAGCGGGGTTTGTAGATACGCAGTATTTT. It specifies CASRVAGFVDTQYF.

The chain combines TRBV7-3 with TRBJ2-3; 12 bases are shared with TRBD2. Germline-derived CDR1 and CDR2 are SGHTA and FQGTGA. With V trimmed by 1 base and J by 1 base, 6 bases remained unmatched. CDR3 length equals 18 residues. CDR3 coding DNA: TGTGCCAGCAGCTTAAAGCCTAGCGGGAGGGAGGGCACAGATACGCAGTATTTT. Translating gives CASSLKPSGREGTDTQYF.

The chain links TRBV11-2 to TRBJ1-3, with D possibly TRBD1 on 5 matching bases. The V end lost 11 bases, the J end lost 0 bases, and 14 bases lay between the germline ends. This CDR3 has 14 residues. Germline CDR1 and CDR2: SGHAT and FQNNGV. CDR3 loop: CAVLRGHSGNTIYF. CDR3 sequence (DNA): TGTGCCGTACTACGGGGCCACTCTGGAAACACCATATATTTT.

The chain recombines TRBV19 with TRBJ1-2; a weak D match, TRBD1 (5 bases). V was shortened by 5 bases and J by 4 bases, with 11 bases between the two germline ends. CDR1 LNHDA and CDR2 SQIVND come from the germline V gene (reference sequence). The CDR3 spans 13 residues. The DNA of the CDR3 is TGTGCCAGTAGTGAAGACAGTCCCTATGGCTACACCTTC. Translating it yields CASSEDSPYGYTF.

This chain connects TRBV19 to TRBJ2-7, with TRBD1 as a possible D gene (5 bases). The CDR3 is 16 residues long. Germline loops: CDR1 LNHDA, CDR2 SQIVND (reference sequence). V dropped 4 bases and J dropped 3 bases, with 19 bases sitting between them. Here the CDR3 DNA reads TGTGCCAGTAGTAACACGCTCGGACACTTAGTCTACGAGCAGTACTTC. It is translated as CASSNTLGHLVYEQYF.

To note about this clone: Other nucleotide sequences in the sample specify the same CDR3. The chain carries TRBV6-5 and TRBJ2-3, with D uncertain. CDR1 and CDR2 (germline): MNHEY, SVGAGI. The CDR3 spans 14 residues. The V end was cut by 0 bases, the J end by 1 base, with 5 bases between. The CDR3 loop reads CASSYSGRTDTQYF. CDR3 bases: TGTGCCAGCAGTTACTCTGGCCGCACAGATACGCAGTATTTT.

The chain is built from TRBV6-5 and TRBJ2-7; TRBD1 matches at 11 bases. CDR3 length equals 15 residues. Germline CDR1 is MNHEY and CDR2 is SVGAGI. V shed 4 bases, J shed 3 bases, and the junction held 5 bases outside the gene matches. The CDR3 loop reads CASSLSGTGGYEQYF. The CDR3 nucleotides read TGTGCCAGCAGTTTGTCCGGGACAGGGGGCTACGAGCAGTACTTC.

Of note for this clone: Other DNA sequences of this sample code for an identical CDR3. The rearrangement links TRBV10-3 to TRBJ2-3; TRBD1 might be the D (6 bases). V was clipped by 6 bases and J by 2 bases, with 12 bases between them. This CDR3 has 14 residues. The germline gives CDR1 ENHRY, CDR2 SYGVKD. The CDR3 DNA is TGTGCCATCAGGGGGCAGGGGAACACAGATACGCAGTATTTT. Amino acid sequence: CAIRGQGNTDTQYF.

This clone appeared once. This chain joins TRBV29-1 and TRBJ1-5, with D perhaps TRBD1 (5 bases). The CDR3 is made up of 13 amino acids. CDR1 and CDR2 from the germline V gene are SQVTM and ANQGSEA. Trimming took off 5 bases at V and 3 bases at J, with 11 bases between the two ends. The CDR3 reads CSVLTGLNQPQHF. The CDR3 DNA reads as TGCAGCGTTCTTACAGGCCTCAATCAGCCCCAGCATTTT.

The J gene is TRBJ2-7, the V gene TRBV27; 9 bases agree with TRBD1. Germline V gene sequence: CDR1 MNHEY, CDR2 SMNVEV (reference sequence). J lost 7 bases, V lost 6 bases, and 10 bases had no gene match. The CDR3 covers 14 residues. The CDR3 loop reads CASSPYRGQGEQYF. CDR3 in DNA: TGTGCCAGCAGCCCCTACAGGGGGCAGGGTGAGCAGTACTTC.

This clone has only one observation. CDR3 residues: CASSQSPGQGADTQYF. For the CDR3, the DNA is TGCGCCAGCAGCCAATCCCCGGGACAGGGGGCAGATACGCAGTATTTT. The gene calls are TRBV4-1 and TRBJ2-3, with TRBD1 identical over 11 bases. The CDR3 loop spans 16 amino acids. Germline trimming cut 2 bases from V and 4 bases from J; bases unmatched to any gene: 5. Germline V gene data show CDR1 as MGHRA and CDR2 as YSYEKL.

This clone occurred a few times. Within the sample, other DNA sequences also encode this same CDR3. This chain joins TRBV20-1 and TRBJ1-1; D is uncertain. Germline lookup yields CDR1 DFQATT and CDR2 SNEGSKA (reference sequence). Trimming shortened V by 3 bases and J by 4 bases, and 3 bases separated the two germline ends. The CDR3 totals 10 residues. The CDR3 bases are TGCAGTGCTAGTGGCACTGAAGCTTTCTTT. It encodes CSASGTEAFF.